In this sample, the clone carrying this T cell receptor (beta chain) turned up once. In the study's own analysis: Amplification with reference gene primers provided the estimates of nucleated cell counts. The table came from immunoSEQ multiplex PCR; TCRdb's copy has only in-frame clones and leaves some out. The D gene and trimming were derived from the DNA, and the V and J assignments and clone size from that table. The table lists about 58,000 clones, approximately 86% of them singletons. This record comes from a study of blood T cell repertoires in COVID-19. Overall study: Acute-phase and convalescent COVID-19 samples originated in the United States, Italy and Spain. From T cells, B-cell-depleted T cells, or PBMCs came the material, which was cDNA or gDNA.

Germline CDR1 is SGHVS and CDR2 is FQNEAQ. The CDR3 loop spans 16 amino acids. The V and J ends lost 4 bases and 0 bases respectively, with 15 bases between them. Sequencing used peripheral blood. The gene calls are TRBV7-8 and TRBJ1-1; tentative D call: TRBD1 (6 bases). The receptor was derived from a woman aged 70-85 years with active COVID-19. The CDR3 loop reads CASSSTGGRMNTEAFF. The CDR3 nucleotides are TGTGCCAGCAGCTCGACGGGGGGCAGGATGAACACTGAAGCTTTCTTT.